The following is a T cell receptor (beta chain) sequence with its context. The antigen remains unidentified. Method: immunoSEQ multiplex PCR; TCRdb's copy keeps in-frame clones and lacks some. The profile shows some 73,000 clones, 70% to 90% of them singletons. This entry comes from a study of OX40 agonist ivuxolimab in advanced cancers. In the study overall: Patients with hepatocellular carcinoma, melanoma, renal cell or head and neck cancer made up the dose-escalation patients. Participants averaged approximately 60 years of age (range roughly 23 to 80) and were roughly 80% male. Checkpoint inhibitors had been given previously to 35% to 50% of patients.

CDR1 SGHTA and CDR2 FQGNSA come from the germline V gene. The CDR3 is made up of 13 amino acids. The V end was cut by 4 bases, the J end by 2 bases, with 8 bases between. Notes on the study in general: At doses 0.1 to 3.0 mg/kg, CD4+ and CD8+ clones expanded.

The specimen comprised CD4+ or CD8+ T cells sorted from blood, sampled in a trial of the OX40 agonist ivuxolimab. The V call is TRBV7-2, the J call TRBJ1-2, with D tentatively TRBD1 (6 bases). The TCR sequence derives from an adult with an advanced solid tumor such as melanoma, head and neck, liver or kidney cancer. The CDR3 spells CASSSGQNYGYTF. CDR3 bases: TGTGCCAGCAGCTCCGGACAGAACTATGGCTACACCTTC. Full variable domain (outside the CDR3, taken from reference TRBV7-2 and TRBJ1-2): GAGVSQSPSNKVTEKGKDVELRCDPISGHTALYWYRQSLGQGLEFLIYFQGNSAPDKSGLPSDRFSAERTGGSVSTLTIQRTQQEDSAVYLCASSSGQNYGYTFGSGTRLTVV.